Presented here are 17 T cell receptor beta chains from one specimen sequenced in a study of regulatory T cells in long-lasting Graves disease. Time point given: persistent/refractory GD, antithyroid drugs over 5 years with positive TRAb. The TCR library was made from RNA extracted from PBMCs. CDR3 regions were amplified by Arm-PCR using iRepertoire HTBI primers to build TCR beta libraries. TCRdb reprocessed the multiplex PCR reads with MiXCR, giving one entry per CDR3 protein. The data contain more than 650,000 distinct CDR3 sequences, around 30% of them singletons. The specimen comprised peripheral blood mononuclear cells (PBMCs), sampled when the disease was refractory, from a patient treated with antithyroid drugs. All receptors derive from a female donor with Graves disease.

This clonotype showed up many times. This chain joins TRBV6-1 and TRBJ1-1, with D maybe TRBD1 (6 bases). This CDR3 is 14 amino acids long. CDR1 and CDR2 (germline): MNHNS, SASEGT. The V end was cut by 6 bases, the J end by 1 base, with 12 bases between. The CDR3 DNA reads TGTGCCAGCAGGGCGGGACACGCGAACACTGAAGCTTTCTTT. Translated: CASRAGHANTEAFF.

The J gene is TRBJ2-5, the V gene TRBV14; 10 bases match TRBD1. The CDR3 sequence is 16 residues long. The junction had 8 bases not matched to a gene; V was cut back by 6 bases and J by 1 base. Germline V gene data show CDR1 as SGHDN and CDR2 as FVKESK. The CDR3: CASSPTRDRGQETQYF. The CDR3, as DNA: TGTGCCAGCAGTCCCACGAGGGACAGGGGCCAAGAGACCCAGTACTTC.

This clonotype was seen a handful of times. V usage is TRBV6-1 and J usage is TRBJ2-7; 8 nucleotides match TRBD1. J was trimmed by 0 bases and V by 6 bases; bases with no gene match: 10. The CDR3 is 16 residues long. Germline V gives CDR1 MNHNS, CDR2 SASEGT. CDR3 sequence (DNA): TGTGCCAGCAGATTCCCCAGTGGACAGGGCTCCTACGAGCAGTACTTC. Its protein is CASRFPSGQGSYEQYF.

With regard to this clonotype: A read error may produce the germline difference seen at one junction end. This chain links TRBV5-4 with TRBJ1-2, with 12 bases lining up with TRBD1. Germline loops: CDR1 SGHNT, CDR2 YYREEE (reference sequence). The CDR3 is made up of 15 amino acids. CDR3 nucleotide sequence: TGCGCCAGCAGCTCGGGACAGGGGGCCCACTATGGCTACACCTTC. Its translation is CASSSGQGAHYGYTF.

V and J are TRBV19 and TRBJ1-1; 7 bases are shared with TRBD1. V shed 6 bases, J shed 3 bases, and the junction held 1 base outside the gene matches. Germline CDR1 is LNHDA and CDR2 is SQIVND (reference sequence). The CDR3 runs 12 residues. The CDR3 reads CASRQGYTEAFF. In nucleotides, the CDR3 is TGTGCCAGTAGACAGGGGTACACTGAAGCTTTCTTT.

V gene TRBV9 combines with J gene TRBJ1-1, with no clear D. Germline-derived CDR1 and CDR2 are SGDLS and YYNGEE. This CDR3 contains 13 residues. Trimming took 0 bases from V and 6 from J, leaving 9 bases between them. The CDR3 coding sequence is TGTGCCAGCAGCGTAGTAGTAGAGGCTGAAGCTTTCTTT. It yields the protein CASSVVVEAEAFF. The complete variable domain, with remaining parts taken from reference TRBV9 and TRBJ1-1, reads DSGVTQTPKHLITATGQRVTLRCSPRSGDLSVYWYQQSLDQGLQFLIQYYNGEERAKGNILERFSAQQFPDLHSELNLSSLELGDSALYFCASSVVVEAEAFFGQGTRLTVV.

The V and J genes are TRBV20-1 and TRBJ1-1, with D tentatively TRBD1 (5 bases). Germline V CDR1 and CDR2: DFQATT, SNEGSKA (reference sequence). The V end was cut by 0 bases, the J end by 3 bases, with 11 bases between. The CDR3 is made up of 14 amino acids. CDR3 sequence: CSARDREKYTEAFF. CDR3 nucleotide sequence: TGCAGTGCTAGAGACAGGGAAAAGTACACTGAAGCTTTCTTT.

This clonotype came up a few times. The V gene is TRBV5-5, the J gene TRBJ1-2; TRBD1 matches 7 bases. Germline trimming cut 4 bases from V and 4 bases from J; bases unmatched to any gene: 7. CDR3 length: 14 amino acids. CDR1 and CDR2 (germline): SGHKS, YYEKEE (reference sequence). The CDR3 sequence: CASSPGDSSYGYTF. The CDR3 nucleotides read TGTGCCAGCAGCCCCGGGGACAGTAGCTATGGCTACACCTTC.

The rearrangement uses TRBV7-2 and TRBJ1-5, with 9 nucleotides matching TRBD1. Germline CDR1 reads SGHTA; CDR2 reads FQGNSA. The CDR3 runs 16 residues. V was clipped by 4 bases and J by 2 bases; unmatched bases: 6. CDR3 amino acids: CASSWKGQGGNQPQHF. The CDR3 DNA is TGTGCCAGCAGCTGGAAGGGACAGGGAGGCAATCAGCCCCAGCATTTT.

This clonotype was counted between two and nine times. This chain joins TRBV5-1 and TRBJ1-1; D is perhaps TRBD1 (6 bases). Germline V lookup: CDR1 SGHRS, CDR2 YFSETQ. Trimming took off 4 bases at V and 4 bases at J, with 14 bases between the two ends. The CDR3 contains 14 residues. The CDR3 is CASSPGAGATEAFF. In nucleotides, the CDR3 is TGCGCCAGCAGCCCGGGGGCAGGGGCCACTGAAGCTTTCTTT.

The chain recombines TRBV15 with TRBJ2-7; the match to TRBD1 covers 9 bases. The CDR3 runs to 13 residues. Unmatched junction bases numbered 7, after V lost 7 bases and J lost 6 bases. CDR1 is LNHNV, CDR2 YYDKDF, per germline (reference sequence). CDR3 nucleotide sequence: TGTGCCACCAACCGGGACAGGGTTGGCGAGCAGTACTTC. It codes for CATNRDRVGEQYF.

This clonotype has just a few counts. J is TRBJ1-2 and V is TRBV19, with D perhaps matching TRBD1 (6 bases). The CDR3 length is 16 residues. The germline V gene has CDR1 LNHDA and CDR2 SQIVND (reference sequence). The V end lost 4 bases, the J end lost 2 bases, and 17 bases lay between the germline ends. In nucleotides, the CDR3 is TGTGCCAGTAGTACATACGCCGGGACACCAAACTATGGCTACACCTTC. Its protein product is CASSTYAGTPNYGYTF.

Comment on this clonotype: Being one base from a much bigger clone, this may be a read error. The chain links TRBV28 to TRBJ1-2; perhaps TRBD1 as D (6 bases). This CDR3 is 14 amino acids long. Germline V gives CDR1 MDHEN, CDR2 SYDVKM. V was cut by 3 bases and J by 4 bases, with 12 bases left in between. The CDR3 nucleotides are TGTGCCAGCAGTTTCGACAGGAGCTTCTATGGCTACACCTTC. It yields the protein CASSFDRSFYGYTF.

This clonotype was seen only a few times. The chain combines TRBV24-1 with TRBJ1-2, with 9 bases aligning to TRBD1. V lost 3 bases and J lost 0; bases outside the gene matches: 7. In germline, CDR1 is KGHDR, CDR2 SFDVKD. The CDR3 contains 17 residues. In DNA, the CDR3 is TGTGCCACCAGTGATCGTACCGGGACAGGGTCTAACTATGGCTACACCTTC. It translates to CATSDRTGTGSNYGYTF.

This clonotype was observed once. The junction differs from germline at one of its ends, possibly a read error. The J gene is TRBJ1-2, the V gene TRBV6-1; a possible D gene is TRBD1 (6 bases). The CDR3 spans 14 residues. Germline V CDR1 and CDR2: MNHNS, SASEGT. This CDR3 reads CAGSEGGRVYGYTF. CDR3 in DNA: TGTGCCGGCAGTGAGGGGGGGCGAGTTTATGGCTACACCTTC.

This rearrangement joins TRBV7-9 to TRBJ2-5; a possible D gene is TRBD2 (5 bases). The germline CDR1 and CDR2 sequences are SEHNR and FQNEAQ (reference sequence). With 7 bases removed from V and 4 bases from J, the gap between germline ends came to 13 bases. CDR3 length: 13 amino acids. In DNA form, the CDR3 reads TGTGCCAGCAAGGTCGCGGGTGTAGAGACCCAGTACTTC. Its protein is CASKVAGVETQYF.

This clonotype was counted ten times or more. The V call is TRBV18, the J call TRBJ1-1; maybe TRBD1 (5 bases). Trimming took off 10 bases at V and 5 bases at J, with 17 bases between the two ends. The CDR3 is 13 amino acids. Germline V gene sequence: CDR1 KGHSH, CDR2 LQKENI. The CDR3 sequence is CATSPQGGTEAFF. In nucleotides, the CDR3 is TGTGCCACCTCCCCGCAGGGTGGGACTGAAGCTTTCTTT.